This T cell receptor (beta chain) appears in the sequencing data of a study of cytomegalovirus exposure and HLA in healthy donors (dated by TCRdb to about 2017). For the study in its entirety: The 666 repertoires of the first cohort and the approximately 130 validation repertoires were produced on the same platform, according to a later analysis. The aim of the study was to test whether cataloging public T cell receptors could identify signatures of past pathogen exposure. Besides the first cohort of 666 subjects, a separate validation cohort made up of 120 different subjects was used. High-throughput TCR immunosequencing, statistical association of individual TCRs with disease status, and machine learning were combined to predict cytomegalovirus infection status.

On this clone itself: Its target antigen remains unknown. The sample holds no much larger clone one base away, and base qualities are not on file.

Results the study describes overall, beyond this receptor: The classifier was reported to diagnose cytomegalovirus status with high specificity and sensitivity in both the original cohort and the validation cohort. A later analysis had no HLA typing for the validation cohort, so co-occurrence there was scored across all 130 or so repertoires. The study gave a list of about 170 TCR beta chains associated with cytomegalovirus. The authors suggested that the approach could potentially be generalized to other disease states and immunological phenotypes. Three of the identified cytomegalovirus-associated TCR beta chains were confirmed in vitro to be specific for cytomegalovirus antigens. In a later analysis, TCRs clustered in the first cohort were found to also tend to co-occur in the 130 or so validation repertoires, with about 93% of cluster scores above 0. Most TCR sequences were seen in very few donors, while some public TCRs were found in many individuals.

Separate from the approximately 700-subject first cohort, the validation cohort of some 130 subjects was the group to which the donors belonged. Libraries were made using the immunoSEQ multiplex PCR assay. As for the original processing: To diagnose cytomegalovirus status from the catalog of TCR beta chain sequences, a statistical classification framework was built. TCRdb took this table from immuneACCESS and kept in-frame rearrangements with V and J called. Such tables lack part of the clones; where checked against another copy, unresolved V genes explain under half of the gap, and the rest is unexplained. V and J calls and clone size are those listed in that table; D and trimming were worked out from the DNA. The sample yields around 400,000 clones; about nine tenths were counted once. The ten biggest clones cover under 0.95% of the sample. The CDR3 sequence holds 15 residues, the cysteine and phenylalanine included. The entry retains the CDR3 DNA only, 45 bases that are in frame from base 1. From the germline V gene, CDR1 is MNHNS and CDR2 is SASEGT. V has 3 bases trimmed and J has 6 bases trimmed; junction bases matching no gene number 5.

What was sequenced was PBMCs. The rearrangement joined TRBV6-1 to TRBJ1-1, and 12 junctional nucleotides match TRBD1. The source is a young woman in good health and CMV-seronegative. The CDR3 corresponds to CASSEWDRGLSEAFF. The bases are TGTGCCAGCAGTGAGTGGGACAGGGGGCTTTCTGAAGCTTTCTTT.